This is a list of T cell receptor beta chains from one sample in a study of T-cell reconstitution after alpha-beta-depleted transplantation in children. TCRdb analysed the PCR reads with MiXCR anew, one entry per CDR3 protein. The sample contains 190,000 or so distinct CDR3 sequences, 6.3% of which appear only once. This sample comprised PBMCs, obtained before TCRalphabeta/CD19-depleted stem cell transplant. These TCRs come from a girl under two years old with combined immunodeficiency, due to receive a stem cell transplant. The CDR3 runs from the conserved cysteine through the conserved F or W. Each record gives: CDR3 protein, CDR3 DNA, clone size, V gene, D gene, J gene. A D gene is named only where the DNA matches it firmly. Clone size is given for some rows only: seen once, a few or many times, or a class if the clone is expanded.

CDR3: CASRQGERTNYGYTF
DNA: TGCGCCAGCAGGCAGGGGGAGAGGACGAACTATGGCTACACCTTC
size: many
V: TRBV4-3
D: TRBD1
J: TRBJ1-2

CDR3: CASSFPGGAGTGELFF
DNA: TGTGCCAGCAGCTTCCCAGGGGGCGCGGGAACCGGGGAGCTGTTTTTT
size: few
V: TRBV7-6
D: TRBD1
J: TRBJ2-2

CDR3: CATEGTQETQYF
DNA: TGTGCCACCGAAGGGACCCAAGAGACCCAGTACTTC
size: many
V: TRBV7-9
D: NA
J: TRBJ2-5

CDR3: CASSSWTGTNEKLFF
DNA: TGTGCCAGCAGCTCATGGACAGGGACTAATGAAAAACTGTTTTTT
size: many
V: TRBV3-1
D: TRBD1
J: TRBJ1-4

CDR3: CASRGRQNEKLFF
DNA: TGTGCCAGCAGGGGGCGCCAGAATGAAAAACTGTTTTTT
size: NA
V: TRBV6-1
D: NA
J: TRBJ1-4

CDR3: CASSFLLAGDEAQYF
DNA: TGTGCCAGCAGCTTTTTACTAGCGGGAGACGAGGCGCAGTATTTT
size: many
V: TRBV5-5
D: TRBD2
J: TRBJ2-3

CDR3: CASSLAWTQSSYNEQFF
DNA: TGTGCCAGCAGTTTAGCTTGGACGCAGAGCTCCTACAATGAGCAGTTCTTC
size: many
V: TRBV12-3/TRBV12-4
D: NA
J: TRBJ2-1

CDR3: CASSSAGYGYTF
DNA: TGTGCCAGCAGTTCAGCCGGCTATGGCTACACCTTC
size: many
V: TRBV27
D: NA
J: TRBJ1-2

CDR3: CSVIDAIYNYEQYF
DNA: TGCAGCGTTATAGACGCAATTTATAACTACGAGCAGTACTTC
size: many
V: TRBV29-1
D: NA
J: TRBJ2-7

CDR3: CASSQAGLAVRTDTQYF
DNA: TGTGCCAGCAGCCAAGCGGGACTAGCGGTGCGCACAGATACGCAGTATTTT
size: many
V: TRBV4-2
D: TRBD2
J: TRBJ2-3

CDR3: CATVDVVAGNEQFF
DNA: TGTGCCACCGTCGACGTAGTAGCGGGAAATGAGCAGTTCTTC
size: many
V: TRBV24-1
D: TRBD2
J: TRBJ2-1

CDR3: CASSSRRQGLRTEAFF
DNA: TGTGCCAGCAGCTCGCGGCGACAAGGGTTGAGGACTGAAGCTTTCTTT
size: many
V: TRBV7-6
D: NA
J: TRBJ1-1

CDR3: CASSPGPFRGGELFF
DNA: TGTGCCAGCAGCCCGGGCCCCTTTCGGGGCGGGGAGCTGTTTTTT
size: many
V: TRBV11-3
D: NA
J: TRBJ2-2

CDR3: CSATDSLNTEAFF
DNA: TGCAGTGCTACGGACAGCTTGAACACTGAAGCTTTCTTT
size: many
V: TRBV20-1
D: NA
J: TRBJ1-1

CDR3: CSVGLVGEGEQYF
DNA: TGCAGCGTTGGACTAGTGGGAGAGGGCGAGCAGTACTTC
size: many
V: TRBV29-1
D: NA
J: TRBJ2-7

CDR3: CASSPLGVYEQYF
DNA: TGCGCCAGCAGCCCGTTAGGGGTCTACGAGCAGTACTTC
size: many
V: TRBV5-1
D: NA
J: TRBJ2-7

CDR3: CASSPRLAEQETQYF
DNA: TGTGCCAGCAGCCCCCGACTAGCGGAACAAGAGACCCAGTACTTC
size: NA
V: TRBV9
D: TRBD2
J: TRBJ2-5

CDR3: CASSYGTYEQYF
DNA: TGTGCCAGCAGTTACGGAACCTACGAGCAGTACTTC
size: many
V: TRBV28
D: NA
J: TRBJ2-7

CDR3: CASSLMPSTLDPVYEQYF
DNA: TGTGCCAGCAGTTTAATGCCCTCGACCCTCGACCCGGTCTACGAGCAGTACTTC
size: many
V: TRBV12-3/TRBV12-4
D: NA
J: TRBJ2-7

CDR3: CASHSRTSNEQFF
DNA: TGTGCCAGCCATTCTCGGACTAGCAATGAGCAGTTCTTC
size: few
V: TRBV7-9
D: TRBD2
J: TRBJ2-1

CDR3: CSVGMETGVETQYF
DNA: TGCAGCGTTGGGATGGAGACAGGGGTGGAGACCCAGTACTTC
size: many
V: TRBV29-1
D: TRBD1
J: TRBJ2-5

CDR3: CASSPSGRETQYF
DNA: TGTGCCAGCAGTCCTAGCGGGAGAGAGACCCAGTACTTC
size: many
V: TRBV12-3/TRBV12-4
D: TRBD2
J: TRBJ2-5

CDR3: CASSLGPRGAHVGDTQYF
DNA: TGTGCCAGCAGCTTAGGGCCTCGGGGGGCCCACGTGGGAGATACGCAGTATTTT
size: many
V: TRBV7-2
D: NA
J: TRBJ2-3

CDR3: CATSRPPGANVLTF
DNA: TGTGCCACCAGCCGCCCGCCTGGGGCCAACGTCCTGACTTTC
size: few
V: TRBV15
D: NA
J: TRBJ2-6

CDR3: CASSLTYEQFF
DNA: TGTGCCAGCAGCTTAACGTATGAGCAGTTCTTC
size: many
V: TRBV7-2
D: NA
J: TRBJ2-1

CDR3: CSARGPGQGLAKNIQYF
DNA: TGCAGTGCTAGAGGACCGGGACAGGGTCTCGCCAAAAACATTCAGTACTTC
size: many
V: TRBV20-1
D: TRBD1
J: TRBJ2-4